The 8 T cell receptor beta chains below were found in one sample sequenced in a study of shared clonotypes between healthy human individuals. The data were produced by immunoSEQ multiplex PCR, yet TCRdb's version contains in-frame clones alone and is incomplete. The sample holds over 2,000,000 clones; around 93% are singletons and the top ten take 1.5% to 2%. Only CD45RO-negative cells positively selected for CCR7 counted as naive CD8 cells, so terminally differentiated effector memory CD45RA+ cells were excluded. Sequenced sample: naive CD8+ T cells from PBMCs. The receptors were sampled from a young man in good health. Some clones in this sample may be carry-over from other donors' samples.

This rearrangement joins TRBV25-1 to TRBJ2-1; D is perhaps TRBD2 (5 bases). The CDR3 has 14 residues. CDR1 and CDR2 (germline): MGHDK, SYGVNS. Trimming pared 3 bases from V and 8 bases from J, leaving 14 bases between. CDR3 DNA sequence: TGTGCCAGCAGTGATGTAGGCGGGTGGGATGAGCAGTTCTTC. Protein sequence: CASSDVGGWDEQFF. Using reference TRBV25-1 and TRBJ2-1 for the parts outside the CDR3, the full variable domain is EADIYQTPRYLVIGTGKKITLECSQTMGHDKMYWYQQDPGMELHLIHYSYGVNSTEKGDLSSESTVSRIRTEHFPLTLESARPSHTSQYLCASSDVGGWDEQFFGPGTRLTVL.

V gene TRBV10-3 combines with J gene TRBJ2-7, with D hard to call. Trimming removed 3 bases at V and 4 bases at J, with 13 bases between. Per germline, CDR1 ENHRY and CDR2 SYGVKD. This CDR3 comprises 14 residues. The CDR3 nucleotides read TGTGCCATCAGTGAAAGGGCCCTACAGTACGAGCAGTACTTC. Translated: CAISERALQYEQYF.

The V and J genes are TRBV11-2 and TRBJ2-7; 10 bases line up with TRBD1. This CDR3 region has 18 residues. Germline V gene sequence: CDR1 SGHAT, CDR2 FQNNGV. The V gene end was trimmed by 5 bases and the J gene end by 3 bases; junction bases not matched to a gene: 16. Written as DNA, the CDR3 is TGTGCCAGCAGCCAAGACGGCCCGCGACAGGGGGCGAACTACGAGCAGTACTTC. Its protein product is CASSQDGPRQGANYEQYF.

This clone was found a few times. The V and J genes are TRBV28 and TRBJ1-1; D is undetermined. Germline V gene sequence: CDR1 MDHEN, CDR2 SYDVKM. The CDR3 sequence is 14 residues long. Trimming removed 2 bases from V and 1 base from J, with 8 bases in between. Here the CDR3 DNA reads TGTGCCAGCAGTTTACAGGTTCGGAACACTGAAGCTTTCTTT. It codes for CASSLQVRNTEAFF.

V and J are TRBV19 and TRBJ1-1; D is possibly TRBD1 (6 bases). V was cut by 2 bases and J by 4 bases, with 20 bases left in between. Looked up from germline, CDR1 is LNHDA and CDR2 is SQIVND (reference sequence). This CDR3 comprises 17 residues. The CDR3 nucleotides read TGTGCCAGTAGTATACGTGGGGGGGCGACGAATGGCACTGAAGCTTTCTTT. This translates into CASSIRGGATNGTEAFF. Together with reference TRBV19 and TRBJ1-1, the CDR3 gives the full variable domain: DGGITQSPKYLFRKEGQNVTLSCEQNLNHDAMYWYRQDPGQGLRLIYYSQIVNDFQKGDIAEGYSVSREKKESFPLTVTSAQKNPTAFYLCASSIRGGATNGTEAFFGQGTRLTVV.

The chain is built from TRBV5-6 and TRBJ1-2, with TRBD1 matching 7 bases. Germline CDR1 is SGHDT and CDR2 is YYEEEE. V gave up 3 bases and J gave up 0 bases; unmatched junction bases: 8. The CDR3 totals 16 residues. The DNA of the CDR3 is TGTGCCAGCAGCTGGGCTACCGGACAGGCTAACTATGGCTACACCTTC. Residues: CASSWATGQANYGYTF.

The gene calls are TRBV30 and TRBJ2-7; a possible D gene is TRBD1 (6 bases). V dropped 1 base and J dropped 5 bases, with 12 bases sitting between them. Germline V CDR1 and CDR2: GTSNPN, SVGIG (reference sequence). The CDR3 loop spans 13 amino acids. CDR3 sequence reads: CAWSDQGIDEQYF. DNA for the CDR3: TGTGCCTGGAGTGATCAGGGGATCGACGAGCAGTACTTC.

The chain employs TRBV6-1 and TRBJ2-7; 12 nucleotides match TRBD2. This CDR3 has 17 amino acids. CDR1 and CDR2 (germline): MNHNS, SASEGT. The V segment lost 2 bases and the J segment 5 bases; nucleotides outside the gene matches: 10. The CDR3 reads CASSESPRLAGGNEQYF. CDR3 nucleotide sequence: TGTGCCAGCAGTGAAAGTCCACGGCTAGCGGGAGGGAACGAGCAGTACTTC.